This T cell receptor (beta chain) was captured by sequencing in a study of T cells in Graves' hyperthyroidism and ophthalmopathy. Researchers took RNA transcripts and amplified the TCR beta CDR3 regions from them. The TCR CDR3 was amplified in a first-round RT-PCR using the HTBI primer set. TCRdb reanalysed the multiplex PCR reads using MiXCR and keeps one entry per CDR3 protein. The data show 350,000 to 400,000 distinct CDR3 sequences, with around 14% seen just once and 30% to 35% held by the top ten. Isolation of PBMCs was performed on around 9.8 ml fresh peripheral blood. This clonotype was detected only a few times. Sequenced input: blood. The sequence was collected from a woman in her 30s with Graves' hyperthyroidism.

CDR3 sequence (DNA): TGTGCCAGCAGTTACACCCCAGACAGAGCTCAGCCCCAGCATTTT. This translates into CASSYTPDRAQPQHF. The chain links TRBV6-5 to TRBJ1-5, with D perhaps matching TRBD1 (5 bases). The CDR3 runs 15 residues. V was pared by 2 bases and J by 6 bases, with 14 bases between. Germline loops: CDR1 MNHEY, CDR2 SVGAGI.